These T cell receptor beta chains were read from a single sample in a study of cytomegalovirus exposure and HLA in healthy donors. Assay: immunoSEQ multiplex PCR; the TCRdb copy retains only in-frame clones and omits some. The sample includes 100,000 or so clones, 75% to 85% of them seen just once. The sample comprised PBMCs. Receptors were obtained from a man aged 18 to 29 in good health and CMV-seronegative. CDR3s include the opening cysteine and the closing phenylalanine or tryptophan. Fields, in order: D gene, J gene, V gene, clone size, CDR3 protein, CDR3 DNA. D genes are given only for firm matches. Clone size is stated in some rows and not others, as once, few, many or a class when expanded.

>-|TRBJ2-7|TRBV18|few
CASSPFTGTYEQYF
TGTGCCAGCTCACCATTCACGGGGACCTACGAGCAGTACTTC
>TRBD2|TRBJ2-2|TRBV7-6|few
CASSPTSGRYRNTGELFF
TGTGCCAGCAGCCCGACTAGCGGGAGATACCGGAACACCGGGGAGCTGTTTTTT
>TRBD2|TRBJ2-3|TRBV7-9|few
CASSLGRFLAGDTDTQYF
TGTGCCAGCAGCTTAGGGAGGTTTCTAGCGGGAGATACAGATACGCAGTATTTT
>-|TRBJ2-1|TRBV6-6|-
CASNRGSGTYNEQFF
TGTGCCAGCAATAGGGGTAGCGGCACCTACAATGAGCAGTTCTTC
>-|TRBJ1-2|TRBV7-9|-
CSSSLAPGNQFYGYTF
TGTTCCAGCAGCTTAGCCCCCGGGAACCAGTTCTATGGCTACACCTTC
>TRBD1|TRBJ2-5|TRBV6-5|once
CASNPQGQETQYF
TGTGCCAGCAACCCACAGGGGCAAGAGACCCAGTACTTC
>-|TRBJ2-2|TRBV7-3|-
CASSLISGNRAGELFF
TGTGCCAGCAGCTTAATATCGGGGAACCGGGCCGGGGAGCTGTTTTTT
>-|TRBJ2-2|TRBV2|-
CASRNAGGDTGELFF
TGTGCCAGCAGAAACGCCGGAGGAGACACCGGGGAGCTGTTTTTT
>-|TRBJ2-7|TRBV19|few
CASSITGNEQYF
TGTGCCAGTAGTATAACGGGAAACGAGCAGTACTTC
>TRBD2|TRBJ2-3|TRBV7-2|-
CASSLGTSGRDTQYF
TGTGCCAGCAGCTTAGGGACTAGCGGGAGAGATACGCAGTATTTT
>-|TRBJ1-1|TRBV28|-
CASTQNTEAFF
TGTGCCAGCACCCAGAACACTGAAGCTTTCTTT
>-|TRBJ2-7|TRBV27|few
CASSLLSTHSYEQYF
TGTGCCAGCAGTTTACTGTCGACACATTCCTACGAGCAGTACTTC
>-|TRBJ2-3|TRBV5-6|-
CASSSQGPPDTQYF
TGTGCCAGCAGCTCCCAGGGCCCCCCAGATACGCAGTATTTT
>TRBD2|TRBJ2-5|TRBV9|-
CASSVYGGQETQYF
TGTGCCAGCAGCGTATACGGGGGGCAAGAGACCCAGTACTTC
>TRBD1|TRBJ1-3|TRBV14|-
CASSRRDRLYTIYF
TGTGCCAGCAGCCGCCGGGACAGGCTGTACACCATATATTTT
>TRBD1|TRBJ1-1|TRBV7-9|-
CASSIRTGRGTEAFF
TGTGCCAGCAGCATCCGGACAGGGCGTGGCACTGAAGCTTTCTTT
>-|TRBJ2-2|TRBV7-9|-
CASTPYSGTGELFF
TGTGCCAGCACCCCATATAGCGGTACCGGGGAGCTGTTTTTT
>-|TRBJ2-3|TRBV5-1|-
CASSLVTASTDTQYF
TGCGCCAGCAGCTTGGTGACAGCCAGCACAGATACGCAGTATTTT
>-|TRBJ2-7|TRBV5-4|-
CASSLSLSYEQYF
TGTGCCAGCAGCTTGAGCCTTTCCTACGAGCAGTACTTC
>TRBD2|TRBJ2-1|TRBV14|-
CASSRTSGRSYNEQFF
TGTGCCAGCAGCAGGACTAGCGGGAGATCATACAATGAGCAGTTCTTC
>-|TRBJ1-1|TRBV6-5|-
CASRMDMNTEAFF
TGTGCCAGCAGAATGGACATGAACACTGAAGCTTTCTTT
>-|TRBJ1-5|TRBV19|-
CASSATGPQHF
TGTGCCAGTAGTGCAACAGGGCCCCAGCATTTT
>-|TRBJ1-1|TRBV6-6|-
CASSWAAGPHTEAFF
TGTGCCAGCAGTTGGGCAGCGGGGCCTCACACTGAAGCTTTCTTT
>-|TRBJ1-2|TRBV27|-
CASSLKVTGVYGYTF
TGTGCCAGCAGTTTAAAAGTGACGGGAGTCTATGGCTACACCTTC
>TRBD1|TRBJ1-2|TRBV13|-
CASSLTGVYDYGYTF
TGTGCCAGCAGCTTGACAGGGGTTTACGACTATGGCTACACCTTC
>-|TRBJ2-1|TRBV5-8|-
CASSHQKRFGFYNEQFF
TGTGCCAGCAGTCACCAAAAGCGCTTCGGGTTCTACAATGAGCAGTTCTTC
>TRBD2|TRBJ2-1|TRBV6-5|-
CASSYMAGGDEQFF
TGTGCCAGCAGTTACATGGCGGGAGGGGATGAGCAGTTCTTC
>-|TRBJ1-1|TRBV11-2|-
CASSLDGGVAFF
TGTGCCAGCAGCTTAGATGGGGGGGTAGCTTTCTTT
>TRBD1|TRBJ1-1|TRBV12-5|-
CASGLGQGAGGTEAFF
TGTGCTAGTGGTTTGGGTCAGGGGGCCGGGGGCACTGAAGCTTTCTTT
>TRBD1|TRBJ1-2|TRBV28|-
CASSTLGDRSNYGYTF
TGTGCCAGCAGTACCCTGGGGGACAGGTCGAACTATGGCTACACCTTC
>TRBD2|TRBJ2-5|TRBV11-1|-
CASSPTSGRMETQYF
TGTGCCAGCAGCCCCACTAGCGGGAGGATGGAGACCCAGTACTTC
>-|TRBJ2-1|TRBV7-2|-
CASSLTGGTPSGVYNEQFF
TGTGCCAGCAGCTTAACAGGGGGTACCCCTAGCGGGGTCTACAATGAGCAGTTCTTC
>-|TRBJ1-2|TRBV28|-
CASSLPQGSPYGYTF
TGTGCCAGCAGTTTACCGCAGGGCAGTCCGTATGGCTACACCTTC
>-|TRBJ1-2|TRBV28|once
CASSSTRPPDGYTF
TGTGCCAGCAGTTCCACCAGGCCCCCGGATGGCTACACCTTC
>TRBD1|TRBJ2-3|TRBV28|-
CASSVTGTEATADTQYF
TGTGCCAGCAGTGTGACCGGGACAGAGGCCACTGCAGATACGCAGTATTTT
>TRBD1|TRBJ1-2|TRBV7-8|-
CASSTNWDRPSYGYTF
TGTGCCAGCAGCACGAACTGGGACAGGCCCAGCTATGGCTACACCTTC
>TRBD1|TRBJ2-5|TRBV27|once
CASRNPGQPQETQYF
TGTGCCAGCAGGAACCCGGGACAGCCCCAAGAGACCCAGTACTTC